The 21 T cell receptor beta chains reported below all come from one sample, sequenced in a study of blood T cell repertoires in COVID-19. The repertoire was sequenced with immunoSEQ multiplex PCR; TCRdb's copy has only in-frame clones and lacks some. The table shows about 210,000 clones, with 83% occurring only once. Sequencing input: peripheral blood. Every receptor here comes from a woman in her thirties or forties with active or convalescent COVID-19.

J is TRBJ1-1 and V is TRBV3-1 (or the pseudogene TRBV3-2); tentative D call: TRBD1 (5 bases). The CDR3 covers 13 residues. The V end was cut by 6 bases, the J end by 7 bases, with 15 bases between. The germline V gene has CDR1 LGHDT and CDR2 YNNKEL (reference sequence). DNA for the CDR3: TGTGCCAGCAGTTTGCGGGGGGAGGGTGAAGCTTTCTTT. Its translation is CASSLRGEGEAFF.

The chain recombines TRBV30 with TRBJ1-1; D ambiguous. Germline V lookup: CDR1 GTSNPN, CDR2 SVGIG (reference sequence). The CDR3 has 16 amino acids. Trimming removed 0 bases from V and 0 bases from J, with 14 bases in between. CDR3 loop: CAWSVGRAIMNTEAFF. Here the CDR3 DNA reads TGTGCCTGGAGTGTCGGGAGGGCGATCATGAACACTGAAGCTTTCTTT.

The genes are TRBV7-2 and TRBJ1-5, with TRBD1 identical over 11 bases. Germline values: CDR1 SGHTA, CDR2 FQGNSA. The CDR3 totals 15 residues. V trimming: 5 bases; J trimming: 6 bases; junction bases outside the gene matches: 6. In nucleotides, the CDR3 is TGTGCCAGCAGCCCACGGACAGGGGGCGGTCAGCCCCAGCATTTT. This codes for CASSPRTGGGQPQHF. The full variable domain, its missing parts supplied by reference TRBV7-2 and TRBJ1-5, is GAGVSQSPSNKVTEKGKDVELRCDPISGHTALYWYRQSLGQGLEFLIYFQGNSAPDKSGLPSDRFSAERTGGSVSTLTIQRTQQEDSAVYLCASSPRTGGGQPQHFGDGTRLSIL.

This sequence joins TRBV9 and TRBJ2-5, with 13 bases matching TRBD2. Germline values: CDR1 SGDLS, CDR2 YYNGEE. The CDR3 runs to 16 residues. V was clipped by 3 bases and J by 2 bases; unmatched bases: 4. This CDR3 reads CASSARGLAGQETQYF. In nucleotides, the CDR3 is TGTGCCAGCAGCGCCCGGGGACTAGCGGGACAAGAGACCCAGTACTTC.

The CDR3 bases are TGTGCCAGCAGTGAACGGTATAGCAATCAGCCCCAGCATTTT. Amino acid sequence: CASSERYSNQPQHF. V and J are TRBV6-4 and TRBJ1-5; D remains ambiguous. CDR1 is MRHNA and CDR2 is SNTAGT in the germline V gene. The CDR3 is made up of 14 amino acids. Trimming pared 3 bases from V and 0 bases from J, leaving 6 bases between.

The chain couples TRBV10-3 to TRBJ1-2, with D possibly being TRBD1 (5 bases). The V gene lost 6 bases and the J gene lost 4 bases, with 15 bases spanning the gap. Germline V lookup: CDR1 ENHRY, CDR2 SYGVKD. The CDR3 has 14 amino acids. The CDR3 loop reads CAISSGGFFYGYTF. CDR3 nucleotides: TGTGCCATCAGCAGCGGGGGGTTTTTCTATGGCTACACCTTC.

The genes are TRBV12-5 and TRBJ1-3, with TRBD1 identical over 11 bases. The CDR3 runs to 21 residues. Germline V gives CDR1 LGHNT, CDR2 FRNRAP. The J segment lost 0 bases and the V segment lost 4 bases, leaving 17 bases of the junction unmatched. The CDR3 coding sequence is TGTGCTAGTGGTTCCCCGAGGACAGGGGGCCTACCTTTTTCCTCTGGAAACACCATATATTTT. Translation gives CASGSPRTGGLPFSSGNTIYF. The full variable domain, completed using reference TRBV12-5 and TRBJ1-3, is DARVTQTPRHKVTEMGQEVTMRCQPILGHNTVFWYRQTMMQGLELLAYFRNRAPLDDSGMPKDRFSAEMPDATLATLKIQPSEPRDSAVYFCASGSPRTGGLPFSSGNTIYFGEGSWLTVV.

This rearrangement joins TRBV14 to TRBJ1-2; D uncertain. Trimming stripped 3 bases from V and 2 bases from J, with 7 bases between. The germline V gene has CDR1 SGHDN and CDR2 FVKESK. The CDR3 contains 13 residues. The CDR3 reads CASSQAGNYGYTF. CDR3 in DNA: TGTGCCAGCAGCCAGGCGGGGAACTATGGCTACACCTTC.

The genes are TRBV11-3 and TRBJ2-5, with 13 bases identical to TRBD2. Germline V CDR1 and CDR2: SGHNT, YENEEA. V gave up 5 bases and J gave up 5 bases; unmatched junction bases: 8. The CDR3 length is 16 residues. DNA of the CDR3: TGTGCCAGCAGCGCGACTAGCGGGGGGTTGCAGGAGACCCAGTACTTC. This sequence encodes CASSATSGGLQETQYF.

The genes are TRBV30 and TRBJ2-5, with 9 bases lining up with TRBD2. Germline CDR1 and CDR2: GTSNPN and SVGIG (reference sequence). The J segment lost 7 bases and the V segment lost 3 bases, leaving 12 bases of the junction unmatched. This CDR3 comprises 15 residues. CDR3 loop: CAWRGTTSGGGTQYF. Written as DNA, the CDR3 is TGTGCCTGGAGGGGGACGACTAGCGGAGGGGGGACCCAGTACTTC.

The chain links TRBV4-3 to TRBJ1-4, with D tentatively TRBD1 (5 bases). V was pared by 1 base and J by 7 bases, with 13 bases between. The CDR3 length is 15 residues. Per germline, CDR1 LGHNA and CDR2 YSLEER. DNA for the CDR3: TGCGCCAGCAGCCAAGGCGGGGGGGTCGGTGAAAAACTGTTTTTT. It codes for CASSQGGGVGEKLFF.

In its sample, this clone was seen a few times. The V gene is TRBV6-2 or TRBV6-3, the J gene TRBJ1-5; 12 bases fit TRBD1. With V trimmed by 5 bases and J by 7 bases, 9 bases remained unmatched. CDR1 MNHEY and CDR2 SVGEGT come from the germline V gene. CDR3 length: 16 residues. The CDR3 DNA reads TGTGCCAGCAGTCTAACGGGACAGGGGGCGCGACAGCCCCAGCATTTT. Protein: CASSLTGQGARQPQHF.

The genes are TRBV5-1 and TRBJ2-6; no reliable D call. V was clipped by 4 bases and J by 1 base, with 3 bases between them. This CDR3 is built from 13 residues. CDR1 is SGHRS and CDR2 is YFSETQ in the germline V gene. CDR3 in amino acids: CASSPSGANVLTF. The CDR3 bases are TGCGCCAGCAGCCCATCTGGGGCCAACGTCCTGACTTTC.

This clone came up a few times. This chain uses TRBV4-1 with TRBJ1-6, with no clear D. V lost 1 base to trimming and J lost 6 bases, with 16 bases between them. There are 17 residues in the CDR3. Germline V gene sequence: CDR1 MGHRA, CDR2 YSYEKL. CDR3 loop: CASSQVTGASLNSPLHF. CDR3 DNA sequence: TGCGCCAGCAGCCAAGTAACGGGTGCGTCCCTTAATTCACCCCTCCACTTT.

The V and J genes are TRBV6-5 and TRBJ2-7, with 9 nucleotides matching TRBD1. This CDR3 has 15 residues. Germline trimming cut 8 bases from V and 0 bases from J; bases unmatched to any gene: 8. In germline, CDR1 is MNHEY, CDR2 SVGAGI. The CDR3: CASGVGQGYSYEQYF. Written as DNA, the CDR3 is TGTGCCAGCGGAGTAGGACAGGGGTACTCCTACGAGCAGTACTTC.

This clone appeared a few times. The genes are TRBV9 and TRBJ1-6; TRBD1 matches at 7 bases. The ends lost 3 bases at V and 6 bases at J; junction bases unmatched: 12. Germline V gene data show CDR1 as SGDLS and CDR2 as YYNGEE. This CDR3 comprises 17 residues. The CDR3, as DNA: TGTGCCAGCAGCGAAGGGACAGTTCTAGAACCTAATTCACCCCTCCACTTT. Translated: CASSEGTVLEPNSPLHF. The full variable domain, completed using reference TRBV9 and TRBJ1-6, is DSGVTQTPKHLITATGQRVTLRCSPRSGDLSVYWYQQSLDQGLQFLIQYYNGEERAKGNILERFSAQQFPDLHSELNLSSLELGDSALYFCASSEGTVLEPNSPLHFGNGTRLTVT.

The rearrangement links TRBV10-3 to TRBJ1-2; the D is unclear. Germline V CDR1 and CDR2: ENHRY, SYGVKD. The CDR3 consists of 13 residues. Trimming shortened V by 3 bases and J by 3 bases, and 8 bases separated the two germline ends. The CDR3 DNA reads TGTGCCATCAGTGACCCAGAGGACTATGGCTACACCTTC. It yields the protein CAISDPEDYGYTF.

In DNA, the CDR3 is TGTGCCAGCAGCGCATGGACAGGGGGGAACACTGAAGCTTTCTTT. This sequence encodes CASSAWTGGNTEAFF. This chain connects TRBV14 to TRBJ1-1; 10 bases fit TRBD1. V dropped 5 bases and J dropped 1; count of bases not matched to a gene: 4. CDR3 size: 15 residues. Germline CDR1 and CDR2: SGHDN and FVKESK.

The chain couples TRBV18 to TRBJ2-7, with D tentatively TRBD2 (6 bases). Germline V gene sequence: CDR1 KGHSH, CDR2 LQKENI. V lost 6 bases to trimming and J lost 4 bases, with 13 bases between them. The CDR3 loop spans 13 amino acids. In nucleotides, the CDR3 is TGTGCCAGCTCCCCGGGAGCCCGTTACGAGCAGTACTTC. Translation: CASSPGARYEQYF.

The chain joins TRBV19 to TRBJ2-5; possibly TRBD1 for D (6 bases). Germline V gene data show CDR1 as LNHDA and CDR2 as SQIVND (reference sequence). V was shortened by 7 bases and J by 0 bases, with 18 bases between the two germline ends. This CDR3 has 16 amino acids. The CDR3: CASNSAAGQYQETQYF. CDR3 nucleotide sequence: TGTGCCAGTAACTCAGCGGCCGGACAGTACCAAGAGACCCAGTACTTC. The full variable domain, completed using reference TRBV19 and TRBJ2-5, is DGGITQSPKYLFRKEGQNVTLSCEQNLNHDAMYWYRQDPGQGLRLIYYSQIVNDFQKGDIAEGYSVSREKKESFPLTVTSAQKNPTAFYLCASNSAAGQYQETQYFGPGTRLLVL.

The chain joins TRBV30 to TRBJ1-2, with D possibly matching TRBD1 (5 bases). This CDR3 has 12 amino acids. Germline CDR1 GTSNPN, CDR2 SVGIG (reference sequence). V shed 5 bases and J shed 5 bases, with 12 bases lying between them. Here the CDR3 DNA reads TGTGCCTGGGGCAGGGTCAGGTATGGCTACACCTTC. As protein: CAWGRVRYGYTF.